The clone carrying this T cell receptor (beta chain) has a handful of counts. This record comes from a study of T-cell reconstitution after alpha-beta-depleted transplantation in children. CDR1 ENHRY and CDR2 SYGVKD come from the germline V gene. This CDR3 has 13 residues. V lost 6 bases, J lost 4 bases, and 10 bases lay in between. A library of TCRbeta sequences, prepared with unique molecular identifiers, was generated. TCRdb passed the PCR reads through MiXCR, listing each CDR3 protein once. Of around 410,000 distinct CDR3 sequences listed, about 11% are singletons. This sequence joins TRBV10-3 and TRBJ1-3, with TRBD1 as a possible D gene (6 bases). This specimen was PBMCs from the stem cell graft donor, taken from the stem cell graft. This receptor was identified in a human donor who donated a stem cell graft to a child with acute myeloid leukemia. The CDR3 DNA follows: TGTGCCATCAGACAGGGAACCGGAAACACCATATATTTT. Its translation: CAIRQGTGNTIYF.